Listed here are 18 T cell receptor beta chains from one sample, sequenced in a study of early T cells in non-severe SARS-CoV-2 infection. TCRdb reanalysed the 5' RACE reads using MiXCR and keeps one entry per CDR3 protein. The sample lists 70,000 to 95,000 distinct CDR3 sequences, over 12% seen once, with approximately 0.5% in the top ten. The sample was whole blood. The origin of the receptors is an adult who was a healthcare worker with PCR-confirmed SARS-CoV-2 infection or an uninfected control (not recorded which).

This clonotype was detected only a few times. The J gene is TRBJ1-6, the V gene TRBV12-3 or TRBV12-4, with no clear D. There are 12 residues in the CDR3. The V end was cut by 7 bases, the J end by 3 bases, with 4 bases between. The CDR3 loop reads CASTVYNSPLHF. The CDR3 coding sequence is TGTGCCAGCACCGTCTATAATTCACCCCTCCACTTT.

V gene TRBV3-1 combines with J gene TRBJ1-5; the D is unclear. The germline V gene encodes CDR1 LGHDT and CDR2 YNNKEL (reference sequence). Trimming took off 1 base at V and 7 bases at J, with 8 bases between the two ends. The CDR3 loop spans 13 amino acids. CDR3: CASSQALQQPQHF. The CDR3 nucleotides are TGTGCCAGCAGCCAAGCCTTACAACAGCCCCAGCATTTT. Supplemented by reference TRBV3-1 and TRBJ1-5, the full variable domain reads DTAVSQTPKYLVTQMGNDKSIKCEQNLGHDTMYWYKQDSKKFLKIMFSYNNKELIINETVPNRFSPKSPDKAHLNLHINSLELGDSAVYFCASSQALQQPQHFGDGTRLSIL.

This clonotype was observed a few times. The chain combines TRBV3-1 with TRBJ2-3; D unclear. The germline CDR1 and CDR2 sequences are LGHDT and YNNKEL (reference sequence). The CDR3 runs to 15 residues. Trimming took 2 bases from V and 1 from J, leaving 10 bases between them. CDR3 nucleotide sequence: TGTGCCAGCAGCCAAACCTTTGGAGGCACAGATACGCAGTATTTT. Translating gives CASSQTFGGTDTQYF.

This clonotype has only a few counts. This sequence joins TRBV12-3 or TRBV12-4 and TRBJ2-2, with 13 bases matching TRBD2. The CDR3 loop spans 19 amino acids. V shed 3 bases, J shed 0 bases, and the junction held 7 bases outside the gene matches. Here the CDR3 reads CASSFRLAGGRANTGELFF. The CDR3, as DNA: TGTGCCAGCAGTTTTCGACTAGCGGGGGGCCGCGCGAACACCGGGGAGCTGTTTTTT.

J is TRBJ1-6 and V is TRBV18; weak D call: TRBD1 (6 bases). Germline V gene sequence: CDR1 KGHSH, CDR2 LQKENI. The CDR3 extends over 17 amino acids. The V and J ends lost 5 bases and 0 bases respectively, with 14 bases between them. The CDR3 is CASSKQGFGSYNSPLHF. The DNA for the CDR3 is TGTGCCAGCTCAAAGCAGGGGTTCGGCTCCTATAATTCACCCCTCCACTTT.

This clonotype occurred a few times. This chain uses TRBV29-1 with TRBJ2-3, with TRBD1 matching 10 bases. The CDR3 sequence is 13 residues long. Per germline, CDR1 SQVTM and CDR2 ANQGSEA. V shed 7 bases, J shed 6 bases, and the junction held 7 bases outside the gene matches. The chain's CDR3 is CSAQTGGVDTQYF. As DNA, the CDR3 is TGCAGCGCCCAGACAGGGGGCGTCGATACGCAGTATTTT.

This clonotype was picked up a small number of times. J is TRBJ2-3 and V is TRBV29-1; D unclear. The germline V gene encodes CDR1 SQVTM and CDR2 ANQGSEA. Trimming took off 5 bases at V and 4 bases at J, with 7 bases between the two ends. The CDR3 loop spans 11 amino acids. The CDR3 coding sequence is TGCAGCGTTAATTTCGCAGATACGCAGTATTTT. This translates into CSVNFADTQYF.

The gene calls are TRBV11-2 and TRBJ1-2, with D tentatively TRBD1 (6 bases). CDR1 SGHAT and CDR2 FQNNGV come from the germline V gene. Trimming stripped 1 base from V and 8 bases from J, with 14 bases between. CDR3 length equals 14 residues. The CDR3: CASSLVLPGAGYTF. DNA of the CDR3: TGTGCCAGCAGCTTAGTCCTCCCGGGGGCGGGCTACACCTTC.

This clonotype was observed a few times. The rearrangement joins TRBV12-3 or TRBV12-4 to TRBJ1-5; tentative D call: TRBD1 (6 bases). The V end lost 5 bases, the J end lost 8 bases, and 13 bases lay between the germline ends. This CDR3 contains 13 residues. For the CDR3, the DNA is TGTGCCAGCAGTCGGAGGGGGAAGGAGCCCCAGCATTTT. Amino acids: CASSRRGKEPQHF.

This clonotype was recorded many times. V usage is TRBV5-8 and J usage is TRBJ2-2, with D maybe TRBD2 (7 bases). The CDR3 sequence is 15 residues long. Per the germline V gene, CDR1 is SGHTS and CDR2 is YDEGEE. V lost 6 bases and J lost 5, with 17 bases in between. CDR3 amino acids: CASTPRGGRTGELFF. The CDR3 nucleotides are TGTGCCAGCACCCCGAGGGGGGGCCGGACCGGGGAGCTGTTTTTT.

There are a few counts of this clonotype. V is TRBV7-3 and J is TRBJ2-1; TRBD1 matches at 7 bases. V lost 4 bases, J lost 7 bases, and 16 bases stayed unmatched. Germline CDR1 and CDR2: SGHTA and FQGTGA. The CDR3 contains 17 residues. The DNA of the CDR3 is TGTGCCAGCAGCTGGACAGGCGTCGACCGACAACGAAATGAGCAGTTCTTC. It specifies CASSWTGVDRQRNEQFF. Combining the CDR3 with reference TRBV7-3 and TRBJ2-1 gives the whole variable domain GAGVSQTPSNKVTEKGKYVELRCDPISGHTALYWYRQSLGQGPEFLIYFQGTGAADDSGLPNDRFFAVRPEGSVSTLKIQRTERGDSAVYLCASSWTGVDRQRNEQFFGPGTRLTVL.

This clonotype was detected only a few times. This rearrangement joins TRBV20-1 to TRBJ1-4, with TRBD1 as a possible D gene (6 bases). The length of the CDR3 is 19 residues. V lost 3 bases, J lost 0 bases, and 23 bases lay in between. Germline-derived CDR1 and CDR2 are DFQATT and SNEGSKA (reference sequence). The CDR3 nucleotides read TGCAGTGCTAGGGAACTTCCGGGACATCGGGTAGCAACTAATGAAAAACTGTTTTTT. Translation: CSARELPGHRVATNEKLFF.

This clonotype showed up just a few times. CDR3 DNA: TGCAGCGTTGAAGGGGGGACTAGCGGGTACAATGAGCAGTTCTTC. This gives the protein CSVEGGTSGYNEQFF. The genes are TRBV29-1 and TRBJ2-1; 12 nucleotides agree with TRBD2. Unmatched junction bases numbered 2, after V lost 1 base and J lost 4 bases. CDR1 is SQVTM, CDR2 ANQGSEA, per germline. This CDR3 comprises 15 residues.

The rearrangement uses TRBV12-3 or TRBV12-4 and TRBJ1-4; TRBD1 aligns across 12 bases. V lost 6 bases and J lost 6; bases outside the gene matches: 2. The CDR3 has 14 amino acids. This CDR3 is CASRRDRGHEKLFF. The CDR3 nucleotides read TGTGCCAGCAGAAGGGACAGGGGGCATGAAAAACTGTTTTTT.

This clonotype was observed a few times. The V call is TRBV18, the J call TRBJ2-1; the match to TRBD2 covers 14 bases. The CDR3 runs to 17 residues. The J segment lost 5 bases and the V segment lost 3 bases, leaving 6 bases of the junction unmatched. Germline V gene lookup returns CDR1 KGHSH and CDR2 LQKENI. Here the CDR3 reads CASSPRLAGGLDNEQFF. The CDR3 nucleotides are TGTGCCAGCTCACCCCGACTAGCGGGGGGGCTCGACAATGAGCAGTTCTTC.

CDR3 sequence reads: CSVEDAPLNTEAFF. CDR3 sequence (DNA): TGCAGCGTTGAAGACGCCCCTTTGAACACTGAAGCTTTCTTT. V and J are TRBV29-1 and TRBJ1-1, with D unclear. The CDR3 sequence is 14 residues long. Germline V lookup: CDR1 SQVTM, CDR2 ANQGSEA. Trimming cost V 0 bases and J 0 bases, with 8 bases left between them. The full variable domain, rest sourced from reference TRBV29-1 and TRBJ1-1, is SAVISQKPSRDICQRGTSLTIQCQVDSQVTMMFWYRQQPGQSLTLIATANQGSEATYESGFVIDKFPISRPNLTFSTLTVSNMSPEDSSIYLCSVEDAPLNTEAFFGQGTRLTVV.

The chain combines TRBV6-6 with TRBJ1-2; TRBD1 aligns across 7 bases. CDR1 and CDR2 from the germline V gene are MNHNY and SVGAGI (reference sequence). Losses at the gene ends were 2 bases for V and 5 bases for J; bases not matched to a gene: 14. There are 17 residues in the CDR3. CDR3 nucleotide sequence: TGTGCCAGCAGTTACCCATACCACCGACAGGGTTATTATGGCTACACCTTC. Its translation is CASSYPYHRQGYYGYTF.

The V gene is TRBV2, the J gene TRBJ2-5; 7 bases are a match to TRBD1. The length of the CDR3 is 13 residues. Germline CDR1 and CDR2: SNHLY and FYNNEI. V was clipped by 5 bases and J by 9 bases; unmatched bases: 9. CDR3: CASSTTGVGAQYF. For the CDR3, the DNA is TGTGCCAGCAGTACAACAGGGGTCGGGGCCCAGTACTTC. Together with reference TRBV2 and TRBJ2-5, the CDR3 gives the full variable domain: EPEVTQTPSHQVTQMGQEVILRCVPISNHLYFYWYRQILGQKVEFLVSFYNNEISEKSEIFDDQFSVERPDGSNFTLKIRSTKLEDSAMYFCASSTTGVGAQYFGPGTRLLVL.